This TCR beta chain was captured in a study of cytomegalovirus exposure and HLA in healthy donors. Study details: The platform used for the approximately 130 validation repertoires matched that of the 600 to 800 first-cohort repertoires, a later analysis reported. Whole-study results and caveats: Subsequent analysis found a tendency for first-cohort TCR clusters to co-occur within the 120 or so validation repertoires. There were some public TCRs occurring in many donors, but most TCR sequences were rare.

Clones were read by immunoSEQ multiplex PCR, and TCRdb kept only the in-frame ones, dropping some. The sample includes roughly 43,000 clones, approximately 94% of them seen just once. A remark on this clone: What it binds is not known.

CDR1 and CDR2 from the germline V gene are LNHDA and SQIVND (reference sequence). Trimming left V 4 bases short and J 7 bases short, with 18 bases between. CDR3 length: 15 amino acids. This rearrangement joins TRBV19 to TRBJ2-3; TRBD2 is a possible D gene (7 bases). Sequencing used PBMCs. This TCR derives from a woman younger than 30 in good health and CMV-seronegative. The CDR3 DNA sequence: TGTGCCAGTAGTAACTCGGGGGGCGATCGATATACGCAGTATTTT. Translation gives CASSNSGGDRYTQYF. The full variable domain, its missing parts supplied by reference TRBV19 and TRBJ2-3, is DGGITQSPKYLFRKEGQNVTLSCEQNLNHDAMYWYRQDPGQGLRLIYYSQIVNDFQKGDIAEGYSVSREKKESFPLTVTSAQKNPTAFYLCASSNSGGDRYTQYFGPGTRLTVL.